This T cell receptor (beta chain) was recovered during a study of CD8 T cells in Susac syndrome. Findings of the study overall: The relatively small number of individuals in the TCR sequencing and HLA analysis was acknowledged by the study.

RNA amounts of about 0.5 to 1 ug underwent reverse transcription with random hexamers. Multiplex PCR with immunoSEQ amplified the TCR beta CDR3 across 54 Vbeta and 13 Jbeta. TCRdb re-analysed the immunoSEQ multiplex PCR reads in MiXCR, keeping a single row per CDR3 protein. Here the sample spans some 200,000 distinct CDR3 sequences, around 90% being singletons. Germline loops: CDR1 SNHLY, CDR2 FYNNEI. V trimming: 0 bases; J trimming: 3 bases; junction bases outside the gene matches: 4. This CDR3 has 16 amino acids. Notes on this clonotype: Its antigen is not known.

The specimen sequenced was CD8+ T cells from PBMCs. The rearrangement links TRBV2 to TRBJ2-2, with 7 bases lining up with TRBD1. The TCR sequence derives from a human donor with multiple sclerosis. CDR3 region: CASSEARQGHTGELFF. CDR3 sequence (DNA): TGTGCCAGCAGTGAAGCGCGACAGGGCCACACCGGGGAGCTGTTTTTT. The full variable domain, completed using reference TRBV2 and TRBJ2-2, is EPEVTQTPSHQVTQMGQEVILRCVPISNHLYFYWYRQILGQKVEFLVSFYNNEISEKSEIFDDQFSVERPDGSNFTLKIRSTKLEDSAMYFCASSEARQGHTGELFFGEGSRLTVL.